The present TCR beta chain was sequenced within a study of STAT5B mutations in CD4+ large granular lymphocyte leukemia. Study-level points and caveats: No patients shared main leukemic clonotypes, though less than 30% appeared at low frequency elsewhere. Patient CD4-sorted repertoires looked more clonal than healthy CD4+ repertoires, even without putative leukemic clones. 8/27 top patient clones versus 2/35 control clones were TRBV06-family.

Authors' analysis steps: A productive frequency of 2.59 x 10-5 was the lowest detectable. Here immunoSEQ multiplex PCR was the method, and the copy in TCRdb shows in-frame clones only, minus some. V, J and clone size are those of that table, while D and trimming were read from the DNA. The repertoire holds roughly 30,000 clones, with roughly 70% as singletons. With respect to this clone: Its antigen is still unknown.

The germline V gene has CDR1 LNHDA and CDR2 SQIVND (reference sequence). CDR3 length: 14 amino acids. V was cut by 9 bases and J by 2 bases, with 16 bases left in between. The chain is built from TRBV19 and TRBJ1-2; D is undetermined. The TCR was taken from a human donor in good health. The sequenced sample consisted of CD4+ T cells from blood buffy coats. The chain's CDR3 is CASHVGVTNYGYTF. The CDR3 nucleotides are TGTGCCAGCCACGTCGGGGTGACAAACTATGGCTACACCTTC.